One sample yielded the 27 T cell receptor beta chains listed below, sequenced in a study of sequential checkpoint blockade in melanoma. Produced via immunoSEQ multiplex PCR; TCRdb's table is partial and in-frame only. The sample holds 11,000 to 15,000 clones, about 78% seen once. Treatment: randomized to nivolumab then ipilimumab (arm A) or the reverse (arm B). The specimen was CD8+ T cells sorted from blood (inferred from file names), collected from a patient given nivolumab and ipilimumab in sequence. The source of these receptors is a human donor with melanoma.

The chain joins TRBV7-9 to TRBJ2-7, with 10 bases aligning to TRBD1. The CDR3 spans 15 residues. Germline lookup yields CDR1 SEHNR and CDR2 FQNEAQ (reference sequence). Trimming removed 0 bases from V and 2 bases from J; junction bases left unmatched: 1. This chain's CDR3 is CASSLAGTGAYEQYF. CDR3 sequence (DNA): TGTGCCAGCAGCTTAGCGGGGACAGGGGCCTACGAGCAGTACTTC.

The chain joins TRBV7-9 to TRBJ1-2; 9 nucleotides match TRBD1. The ends lost 4 bases at V and 2 bases at J; junction bases unmatched: 11. This CDR3 spans 17 amino acids. Germline V gives CDR1 SEHNR, CDR2 FQNEAQ (reference sequence). The CDR3, as DNA: TGTGCCAGCAGCTCGAGCTCCGGGACAGGGTTAAACTATGGCTACACCTTC. This translates into CASSSSSGTGLNYGYTF.

CDR3 in amino acids: CASSPRTSGHYEQYF. Here the CDR3 DNA reads TGTGCCAGCAGCCCACGGACTAGCGGGCACTACGAGCAGTACTTC. J is TRBJ2-7 and V is TRBV7-9; TRBD2 aligns across 11 bases. This CDR3 is built from 15 residues. CDR1 SEHNR and CDR2 FQNEAQ come from the germline V gene (reference sequence). The V gene end was trimmed by 5 bases and the J gene end by 3 bases; junction bases not matched to a gene: 6.

The chain uses TRBV27 and TRBJ2-1; 7 bases align to TRBD1. After removal of 2 bases from V and 2 bases from J, the junction contained 0 bases not matched to a gene. The CDR3 extends over 14 amino acids. CDR1 and CDR2 from the germline V gene are MNHEY and SMNVEV (reference sequence). The CDR3 spells CASSLQGAYNEQFF. The CDR3 nucleotides read TGTGCCAGCAGTTTACAGGGGGCCTACAATGAGCAGTTCTTC.

This sequence joins TRBV2 and TRBJ1-1, with 7 bases aligning to TRBD1. Trimming took 9 bases from V and 1 from J; bases not matched to a gene: 8. The germline V gene has CDR1 SNHLY and CDR2 FYNNEI. This CDR3 has 14 residues. In nucleotides, the CDR3 is TGTGCCAGAAATTCTTGGACAGGGAACACTGAAGCTTTCTTT. Residues: CARNSWTGNTEAFF.

The chain has TRBV9 and TRBJ2-1; no reliable D call. CDR1 SGDLS and CDR2 YYNGEE come from the germline V gene. Trimming took off 3 bases at V and 2 bases at J, with 12 bases between the two ends. This CDR3 contains 15 residues. The CDR3 nucleotides read TGTGCCAGCAGCGATGACTTGGCCCCCTACAATGAGCAGTTCTTC. Residues: CASSDDLAPYNEQFF.

This clone was counted between two and nine times. The rearrangement links TRBV4-3 to TRBJ2-1; 8 bases align to TRBD1. The CDR3 length is 14 residues. The germline gives CDR1 LGHNA, CDR2 YSLEER. V gave up 3 bases and J gave up 8 bases; unmatched junction bases: 6. The CDR3 sequence: CASSHSQGAYEQFF. The CDR3 DNA reads TGCGCCAGCAGCCATTCGCAGGGGGCGTATGAGCAGTTCTTC.

The DNA of the CDR3 is TGTGCCAGCAGTGAGTCACAGGGGGTCGGGGCCAACGTCCTGACTTTC. It translates to CASSESQGVGANVLTF. The chain employs TRBV6-1 and TRBJ2-6; 8 positions match TRBD1. With 3 bases clipped from V and 4 bases from J, the junction kept 5 bases outside the gene matches. The CDR3 spans 16 residues. Germline CDR1 is MNHNS and CDR2 is SASEGT.

The rearrangement uses TRBV7-9 and TRBJ1-3; D is perhaps TRBD1 (5 bases). Germline CDR1 reads SEHNR; CDR2 reads FQNEAQ (reference sequence). The CDR3 is 15 residues long. Trimming shortened V by 3 bases and J by 0 bases, and 9 bases separated the two germline ends. This CDR3 is CASSLETVSGNTIYF. CDR3 nucleotide sequence: TGTGCCAGCAGCTTGGAGACAGTCTCTGGAAACACCATATATTTT.

The chain links TRBV7-9 to TRBJ1-1, with D unclear. The V end lost 6 bases, the J end lost 7 bases, and 9 bases lay between the germline ends. Per germline, CDR1 SEHNR and CDR2 FQNEAQ (reference sequence). CDR3 length: 11 residues. CDR3: CASSRGNEAFF. The CDR3 region has the DNA TGTGCCAGCAGTCGGGGTAATGAAGCTTTCTTT.

This clone rates as medium-sized. This CDR3 is CASRTGKGYTF. The DNA for the CDR3 is TGTGCCAGTAGAACAGGGAAAGGCTACACCTTC. The chain couples TRBV19 to TRBJ1-2; weak D call: TRBD1 (6 bases). The CDR3 length is 11 residues. In germline, CDR1 is LNHDA, CDR2 SQIVND (reference sequence). V lost 6 bases to trimming and J lost 8 bases, with 10 bases between them.

The CDR3 loop reads CASSQERGKSYNEQFF. The CDR3 region has the DNA TGCGCCAGCAGCCAAGAACGGGGGAAGTCCTACAATGAGCAGTTCTTC. The V and J genes are TRBV4-1 and TRBJ2-1, with D perhaps matching TRBD2 (6 bases). This CDR3 is 16 amino acids long. The germline V and J ends were trimmed by 0 bases and 1 base, with 10 bases remaining between them. Germline values: CDR1 MGHRA, CDR2 YSYEKL.

This clone was counted only a few times. This sequence joins TRBV6-1 and TRBJ1-1; D unclear. The CDR3 extends over 13 amino acids. Trimming cost V 11 bases and J 3 bases, with 16 bases left between them. Germline loops: CDR1 MNHNS, CDR2 SASEGT. CDR3 amino acids: CASGGGSYTEAFF. The CDR3 nucleotides read TGTGCCTCCGGCGGCGGTTCTTACACTGAAGCTTTCTTT.

The rearrangement joins TRBV2 to TRBJ1-1; TRBD1 aligns across 8 bases. Trimming took 8 bases from V and 6 from J; bases not matched to a gene: 5. Germline loops: CDR1 SNHLY, CDR2 FYNNEI. The CDR3 is made up of 12 amino acids. Written as DNA, the CDR3 is TGTGCCAGCTTCGGACAGGGACCTGAAGCTTTCTTT. The encoded protein is CASFGQGPEAFF.

CDR3 protein: CASSLRGQGPYNEQFF. CDR3 coding DNA: TGTGCCAGCAGTTTACGAGGACAGGGTCCCTACAATGAGCAGTTCTTC. V is TRBV27 and J is TRBJ2-1; 8 nucleotides align to TRBD1. This CDR3 region has 16 residues. Germline CDR1 MNHEY, CDR2 SMNVEV (reference sequence). V lost 2 bases to trimming and J lost 2 bases; unmatched junction nucleotides: 5.

The chain links TRBV30 to TRBJ1-2, with TRBD1 matching 9 bases. V was clipped by 6 bases and J by 3 bases; unmatched bases: 5. The CDR3 runs to 13 residues. The germline gives CDR1 GTSNPN, CDR2 SVGIG (reference sequence). CDR3 nucleotides: TGTGCCTGCAGGGACAGGGTTGACTATGGCTACACCTTC. Its translation: CACRDRVDYGYTF. Supplemented by reference TRBV30 and TRBJ1-2, the full variable domain reads SQTIHQWPATLVQPVGSPLSLECTVEGTSNPNLYWYRQAAGRGLQLLFYSVGIGQISSEVPQNLSASRPQDRQFILSSKKLLLSDSGFYLCACRDRVDYGYTFGSGTRLTVV.

V usage is TRBV30 and J usage is TRBJ2-7, with D unresolved. This CDR3 comprises 12 residues. V was shortened by 2 bases and J by 7 bases, with 12 bases between the two germline ends. Germline V gene sequence: CDR1 GTSNPN, CDR2 SVGIG (reference sequence). The CDR3 protein is CAWSFKPWEQYF. The CDR3 bases are TGTGCCTGGAGTTTCAAGCCTTGGGAGCAGTACTTC.

The chain carries TRBV9 and TRBJ2-2; 7 nucleotides agree with TRBD2. With 3 bases clipped from V and 7 bases from J, the junction kept 9 bases outside the gene matches. CDR1 and CDR2 (germline): SGDLS, YYNGEE. The CDR3 runs to 15 residues. The CDR3 coding sequence is TGTGCCAGCAGCGACTACGGGCTAGCGGTCGGGGAGCTGTTTTTT. Encoded protein: CASSDYGLAVGELFF.

This sequence joins TRBV7-2 and TRBJ2-1; D is unclear. Trimming removed 5 bases from V and 0 bases from J, with 14 bases in between. Per germline, CDR1 SGHTA and CDR2 FQGNSA. CDR3 length: 16 residues. CDR3: CASSQDLRSSYNEQFF. CDR3 coding DNA: TGTGCCAGCAGCCAAGATCTGAGGAGCTCCTACAATGAGCAGTTCTTC.

V and J are TRBV27 and TRBJ1-2, with 7 positions matching TRBD1. Trimming cost V 6 bases and J 2 bases; bases outside gene matches: 6. The CDR3 is 14 residues long. From germline, CDR1 is MNHEY and CDR2 SMNVEV (reference sequence). This CDR3 reads CASSPPTGNYGYTF. Written as DNA, the CDR3 is TGTGCCAGCAGCCCCCCGACAGGGAACTATGGCTACACCTTC.

The V call is TRBV2, the J call TRBJ1-3; weak D call: TRBD1 (5 bases). The germline CDR1 and CDR2 sequences are SNHLY and FYNNEI. The V and J ends lost 6 bases and 4 bases respectively, with 10 bases between them. There are 13 residues in the CDR3. The CDR3 here is CASRGLVGNTIYF. CDR3 coding DNA: TGTGCCAGCAGGGGACTTGTGGGAAACACCATATATTTT. Full variable domain (rest looked up from reference TRBV2 and TRBJ1-3): EPEVTQTPSHQVTQMGQEVILRCVPISNHLYFYWYRQILGQKVEFLVSFYNNEISEKSEIFDDQFSVERPDGSNFTLKIRSTKLEDSAMYFCASRGLVGNTIYFGEGSWLTVV.

The rearrangement joins TRBV4-3 to TRBJ2-7; D gene unclear. The germline gives CDR1 LGHNA, CDR2 YSLEER. This CDR3 has 16 residues. V dropped 0 bases and J dropped 1 base, with 13 bases sitting between them. The CDR3 nucleotides read TGCGCCAGCAGCCAAGAGTCGACTGCCCCTTCCTACGAGCAGTACTTC. Translation: CASSQESTAPSYEQYF.

The chain has TRBV6-1 and TRBJ2-2; D unclear. The CDR3 is 16 amino acids. V was pared by 2 bases and J by 5 bases, with 15 bases between. CDR1 is MNHNS and CDR2 is SASEGT in the germline V gene. The CDR3 region has the DNA TGTGCCAGCAGTGAAATTTTAGGAGATGGTACCGGGGAGCTGTTTTTT. Protein: CASSEILGDGTGELFF.

This clone was seen only a few times. J is TRBJ2-2 and V is TRBV4-2, with 7 bases aligning to TRBD1. The CDR3 is made up of 16 amino acids. The junction had 4 bases not matched to a gene; V was cut back by 3 bases and J by 0 bases. Per germline, CDR1 LGHNA and CDR2 YNFKEQ. The CDR3 DNA follows: TGTGCCAGCAGCCAGTGGACAGGCCCGAACACCGGGGAGCTGTTTTTT. Encoded protein: CASSQWTGPNTGELFF.

V is TRBV7-3 and J is TRBJ2-5; possible D gene TRBD1, 6 bases. The V and J ends lost 0 bases and 4 bases respectively, with 12 bases between them. The CDR3 is 15 residues long. Germline loops: CDR1 SGHTA, CDR2 FQGTGA. The chain's CDR3 is CASSLTSQGTETQYF. In DNA form, the CDR3 reads TGTGCCAGCAGCTTAACGTCTCAGGGGACAGAGACCCAGTACTTC.

The chain has TRBV29-1 and TRBJ2-5, with 9 bases aligning to TRBD1. Germline lookup yields CDR1 SQVTM and CDR2 ANQGSEA. The CDR3 contains 14 residues. The trim removed 2 bases at V and 3 bases at J, leaving 4 bases unmatched. Written as DNA, the CDR3 is TGCAGCGTTGAAAGGTGGGACAGGGAAGAGACCCAGTACTTC. Translation gives CSVERWDREETQYF.

In nucleotides, the CDR3 is TGTGCCAGCAGCGTAGGGGAGGGGCGCGGGGAGACCCAGTACTTC. Protein product: CASSVGEGRGETQYF. The chain carries TRBV9 and TRBJ2-5; 7 bases line up with TRBD2. Germline V gene lookup returns CDR1 SGDLS and CDR2 YYNGEE. V was clipped by 0 bases and J by 5 bases; unmatched bases: 7. The CDR3 contains 15 residues.